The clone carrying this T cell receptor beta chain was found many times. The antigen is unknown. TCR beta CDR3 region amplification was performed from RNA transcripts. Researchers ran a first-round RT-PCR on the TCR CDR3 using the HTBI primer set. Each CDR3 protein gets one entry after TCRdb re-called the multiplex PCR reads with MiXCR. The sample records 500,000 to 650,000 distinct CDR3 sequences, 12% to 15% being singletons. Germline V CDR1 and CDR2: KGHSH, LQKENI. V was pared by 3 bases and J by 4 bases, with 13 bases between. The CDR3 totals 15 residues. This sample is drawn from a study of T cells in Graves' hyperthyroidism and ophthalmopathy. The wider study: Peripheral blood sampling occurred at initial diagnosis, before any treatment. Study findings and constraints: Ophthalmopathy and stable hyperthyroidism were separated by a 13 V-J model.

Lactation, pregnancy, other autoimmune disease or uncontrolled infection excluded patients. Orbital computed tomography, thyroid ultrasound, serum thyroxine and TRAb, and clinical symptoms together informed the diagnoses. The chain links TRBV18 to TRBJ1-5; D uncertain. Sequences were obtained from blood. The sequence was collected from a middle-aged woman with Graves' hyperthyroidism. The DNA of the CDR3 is TGTGCCAGCTCACCGCAGGAGGGAGGGAATCAGCCCCAGCATTTT. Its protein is CASSPQEGGNQPQHF.